The subject of this entry is one T cell receptor beta chain. The antigen it recognizes is unknown. No per-base quality is available; no much larger clone lies one base away. This sample is drawn from a study of shared T cell receptors in the human thymus (dated by TCRdb to about 2021). Looking at the study overall: The study examined how self-reactive, shared T-cell receptor alpha chains are generated in the human thymus.

Via the germline V gene, CDR1 is SGHTA and CDR2 FQGNSA. V ends up 5 bases short and J 3 bases short, with an unmatched junction base count of 11. The CDR3 goes from the cysteine to the phenylalanine over 17 residues. Only the CDR3 DNA stays, 51 bases, in frame from base 1. The method behind the library was the immunoSEQ multiplex PCR assay. Entries here come from immuneACCESS through TCRdb and include only in-frame sequences with V and J called. Some clones fail to appear in such tables; in the studies checked, an unresolved V gene covers under half of the shortfall, and the cause of the remainder is unknown. Present in this sample are 630,000 or so clones, about 90% of which were seen just once. The ten largest clones add up to 0.0094% of the sample. This sample was shared with a second study, whose subject was human thymus T cells. Reported in the second study: In Finland, the donors were immunologically healthy infants who were having open corrective cardiac surgery for congenital heart defects. Thymus tissue was obtained as surgical resects removed during corrective cardiac surgery. Both the thymic and the peripheral blood repertoires appeared to show biased V and J gene segment usage. The related research found that thymic TCR repertoires overlapped highly between unrelated individuals. The study used roughly 8 infant thymus samples plus four related peripheral blood samples to characterize TCR alpha and beta repertoires. Donor ages ranged from roughly 7 to 244 days, and the cohort comprised 5 to 7 male and two female infants. After being mechanically released from the tissue, thymocytes were kept at -70 degrees C in pellets of about 8.5-30 million cells. Genomic DNA was extracted from frozen cell pellets with a QIAsymphony instrument. The immunoSEQ multiplex PCR assay was used to amplify the TCRB and TCRAD loci from a standardized quantity of quality-controlled genomic DNA. Amplicons spanned the V(D)J region at a length sufficient to cover the CDR3 and identify V and J genes. Amplicon sequencing was performed on an Illumina platform through the commercial immunoSEQ service. Primer bias and sequencing errors were corrected as previously described, and TCRAD and TCRB definitions were based on the IMGT database. immunoSEQ Analyzer 3.0 and VDJTools were used for repertoire analysis, which covered basic statistics, V/J segment usage, diversity estimates, rarefaction and pairwise overlap. To estimate diversity, the Chao1, ChaoE, Efron-Thisted, Shannon and inverse Simpson indices were applied, and diversity was also estimated on datasets down-sampled to the smallest sample. Repertoire overlap was assessed by strict matching of CDR3 nucleotide sequence, V gene and J gene, and clustering was done by Jaccard-based multidimensional scaling. On average, roughly 890,000 unique TCRB clonotypes were obtained from thymus samples, compared with 75,000 to 90,000 from blood samples.

The rearrangement combines TRBV7-2 with TRBJ2-3; the junction holds 10 bases that match TRBD2. This sequence originates from a boy under two years old with a congenital heart defect. Donor details come from another sample of the same person, matched by shared clones. The sample was thymocytes. The bases read TGTGCCAGCAGCCTGACTTATAGCGGGGGGACGACAGATACGCAGTATTTT. Its translation is CASSLTYSGGTTDTQYF.